The T cell receptor beta chain under discussion was sequenced for a study of CD8 T cells in Susac syndrome. CD8+ and CD4+ T cells from blood underwent TCR beta sequencing. While serving as controls, healthy donors were matched for age and sex. Purification of the CD8+ and CD4+ T cells relied on negative isolation, and TEMRA cells underwent FACS enrichment. Germline V CDR1 and CDR2: KGHDR, SFDVKD. The length of the CDR3 is 14 residues. Trimming removed 6 bases from V and 0 bases from J, with 10 bases in between. RNA totalling about 0.45 to 1 ug underwent reverse transcription with random hexamers. TCRdb fed the immunoSEQ multiplex PCR reads into MiXCR, producing one record per CDR3 protein. The data show around 160,000 distinct CDR3 sequences, around 93% seen once.

This chain uses TRBV24-1 with TRBJ1-1; perhaps TRBD1 as D (6 bases). This receptor was identified in a human donor in good health. Sequenced material: CD4+ T cells from PBMCs. CDR3: CATSNTGMNTEAFF. CDR3 sequence (DNA): TGTGCCACCAGTAATACAGGGATGAACACTGAAGCTTTCTTT.